The 28 T cell receptor beta chains reported below all come from one sample, sequenced in a study of T cell responses to AZD1222 COVID-19 vaccine. Profiling relied on immunoSEQ multiplex PCR, and the TCRdb table lists in-frame clones only, not all of them. The table includes 150,000 or so clones, roughly 86% detected once. This sample comprised peripheral blood, obtained on day 0 of AZD1222 vaccination. The receptors originated from an adult in good health.

The V call is TRBV28, the J call TRBJ1-5, with D unclear. V gave up 6 bases and J gave up 4 bases, with 13 bases separating them. The CDR3 covers 14 residues. Germline CDR1 and CDR2: MDHEN and SYDVKM. The CDR3 bases are TGTGCCAGCAGCCTAGAGGGAACGAATCAGCCCCAGCATTTT. Residues: CASSLEGTNQPQHF.

V is TRBV19 and J is TRBJ2-2, with D unresolved. V was clipped by 3 bases and J by 1 base, with 9 bases between them. The CDR3 loop spans 15 amino acids. Germline V CDR1 and CDR2: LNHDA, SQIVND (reference sequence). CDR3 sequence (DNA): TGTGCCAGTAGTATTTCGACGGGGAACACCGGGGAGCTGTTTTTT. Translated, it gives CASSISTGNTGELFF.

This rearrangement joins TRBV30 to TRBJ1-1; D gene uncertain. V was shortened by 2 bases and J by 1 base, with 14 bases between the two germline ends. This CDR3 has 15 amino acids. The germline V gene has CDR1 GTSNPN and CDR2 SVGIG (reference sequence). CDR3 DNA sequence: TGTGCCTGGAGTCCCTCCGGGCGGGGGAACACTGAAGCTTTCTTT. Translated, it gives CAWSPSGRGNTEAFF.

V and J are TRBV19 and TRBJ1-3; D gene unclear. Trimming took 6 bases from V and 0 from J, leaving 6 bases between them. Germline CDR1 reads LNHDA; CDR2 reads SQIVND (reference sequence). The CDR3 has 13 residues. The chain's CDR3 is CASRTFSGNTIYF. The DNA for the CDR3 is TGTGCCAGTAGAACATTCTCTGGAAACACCATATATTTT.

This clone was picked up one time. This chain links TRBV5-4 with TRBJ2-2; 9 bases are a match to TRBD1. Trimming cost V 3 bases and J 5 bases; bases outside gene matches: 5. Germline V gene data show CDR1 as SGHNT and CDR2 as YYREEE (reference sequence). The CDR3 is 15 residues long. CDR3 loop: CASSSGQGRTGELFF. DNA for the CDR3: TGTGCCAGCAGCTCAGGACAGGGGAGAACCGGGGAGCTGTTTTTT.

This chain links TRBV28 with TRBJ2-7; 9 bases map to TRBD1. CDR1 and CDR2 (germline): MDHEN, SYDVKM. The CDR3 spans 15 residues. V gave up 7 bases and J gave up 4 bases; unmatched junction bases: 11. The CDR3 is CASKKPGQGDYEQYF. Here the CDR3 DNA reads TGTGCCAGCAAAAAACCGGGACAGGGTGATTACGAGCAGTACTTC.

The genes are TRBV28 and TRBJ1-2; D is perhaps TRBD1 (5 bases). Germline V lookup: CDR1 MDHEN, CDR2 SYDVKM. Trimming cost V 2 bases and J 3 bases, with 13 bases left between them. The CDR3 length is 15 residues. Here the CDR3 reads CASSLVGSGDYGYTF. The CDR3 bases are TGTGCCAGCAGTTTAGTAGGGTCGGGGGACTATGGCTACACCTTC.

The J gene is TRBJ1-4, the V gene TRBV5-1, with D perhaps TRBD1 (6 bases). The V gene's germline CDR1 is SGHRS and CDR2 YFSETQ. Trimming shortened V by 6 bases and J by 0 bases, and 9 bases separated the two germline ends. The CDR3 has 14 residues. The CDR3 protein is CASKRGATNEKLFF. In nucleotides, the CDR3 is TGCGCCAGCAAGAGGGGGGCAACTAATGAAAAACTGTTTTTT.

Only one count was recorded for this clone. This sequence joins TRBV4-1 and TRBJ1-2; maybe TRBD1 (5 bases). With 1 base removed from V and 8 bases from J, the gap between germline ends came to 20 bases. The CDR3 has 16 residues. CDR1 and CDR2 from the germline V gene are MGHRA and YSYEKL. Written as DNA, the CDR3 is TGCGCCAGCAGCCAAGTTACTAGGGTGGGGGGATCCGGCTACACCTTC. Translating it yields CASSQVTRVGGSGYTF.

In the case of this clone: An end of the junction differs from the germline gene, which may be a read error. Other DNA sequences in this sample translate to the same CDR3. Here the CDR3 reads CASSESGGGAYEQYF. CDR3 DNA: TGTGCCAGCAGTGAATCGGGCGGGGGGGCCTACGAGCAATACTTC. The rearrangement joins TRBV6-1 to TRBJ2-7, with 9 nucleotides matching TRBD2. Germline V gives CDR1 MNHNS, CDR2 SASEGT. The CDR3 loop spans 15 amino acids.

This rearrangement joins TRBV6-4 to TRBJ1-2; TRBD1 matches 9 bases. The junction had 6 bases not matched to a gene; V was cut back by 6 bases and J by 7 bases. The CDR3 is made up of 13 amino acids. The V gene's germline CDR1 is MRHNA and CDR2 SNTAGT. The CDR3 DNA is TGTGCCAGCAGGGGGGACAGGGCCTCTGGCTACACCTTC. This gives the protein CASRGDRASGYTF.

This sequence joins TRBV10-3 and TRBJ1-1; 9 bases are a match to TRBD1. The CDR3 length is 16 residues. The V gene's germline CDR1 is ENHRY and CDR2 SYGVKD. The J segment lost 5 bases and the V segment lost 2 bases, leaving 9 bases of the junction unmatched. The CDR3, as DNA: TGTGCCATCAGTGAGGGGCCGACAGGGGGTTCGACTGAAGCTTTCTTT. Protein sequence: CAISEGPTGGSTEAFF.

V usage is TRBV5-1 and J usage is TRBJ2-7; unclear D gene. V lost 5 bases, J lost 1 base, and 7 bases lay in between. The CDR3 extends over 12 amino acids. CDR1 and CDR2 (germline): SGHRS, YFSETQ. The CDR3, as DNA: TGCGCCAGCAGGAAAGGTTCCTACGAGCAGTACTTC. This translates into CASRKGSYEQYF.

V gene TRBV6-2 or TRBV6-3 combines with J gene TRBJ2-7; D remains ambiguous. Germline-derived CDR1 and CDR2 are MNHEY and SVGEGT. This CDR3 has 14 amino acids. Trimming shortened V by 5 bases and J by 7 bases, and 18 bases separated the two germline ends. The CDR3 loop reads CASSLLDVVGEQYF. CDR3 DNA: TGTGCCAGCAGTCTACTTGACGTAGTGGGGGAGCAGTACTTC.

This clone was seen a few times. The V call is TRBV6-2 or TRBV6-3, the J call TRBJ1-1, with D maybe TRBD1 (5 bases). Germline-derived CDR1 and CDR2 are MNHEY and SVGEGT. V lost 4 bases and J 7 bases, leaving 13 bases between the germline ends. This CDR3 is 13 amino acids long. The CDR3 nucleotides read TGTGCCAGCAGTTTGGGCTTGGGGGTTGAAGCTTTCTTT. Translated: CASSLGLGVEAFF.

The chain joins TRBV2 to TRBJ2-1; 7 bases are shared with TRBD2. CDR1 and CDR2 from the germline V gene are SNHLY and FYNNEI. V was clipped by 6 bases and J by 7 bases; unmatched bases: 9. This CDR3 has 14 amino acids. For the CDR3, the DNA is TGTGCCAGCAGGTACGGGGGGACTACGAATGAGCAGTTCTTC. This encodes CASRYGGTTNEQFF.

This clone appeared once. V usage is TRBV29-1 and J usage is TRBJ2-1, with TRBD1 matching 9 bases. Germline V lookup: CDR1 SQVTM, CDR2 ANQGSEA. V lost 6 bases, J lost 8 bases, and 14 bases stayed unmatched. The CDR3 has 15 amino acids. Here the CDR3 DNA reads TGCAGCGTCGATACCGGCGGGACAGGGATCGATGAGCAGTTCTTC. Its protein product is CSVDTGGTGIDEQFF.

Only a few counts were recorded for this clone. V is TRBV18 and J is TRBJ1-1, with D perhaps matching TRBD1 (6 bases). Trimming shortened V by 3 bases and J by 7 bases, and 9 bases separated the two germline ends. Germline CDR1 and CDR2: KGHSH and LQKENI. The CDR3 has 12 amino acids. The CDR3 bases are TGTGCCAGCTCACCGCTACAGGGTGAAGCTTTCTTT. This gives the protein CASSPLQGEAFF.

The V call is TRBV30, the J call TRBJ1-1; D unresolved. The length of the CDR3 is 9 residues. Trimming cost V 7 bases and J 0 bases, with 0 bases left between them. CDR1 and CDR2 (germline): GTSNPN, SVGIG (reference sequence). The chain's CDR3 is CALNTEAFF. Here the CDR3 DNA reads TGTGCCTTGAACACTGAAGCTTTCTTT.

This chain connects TRBV6-1 to TRBJ1-2; 7 nucleotides agree with TRBD1. V shed 0 bases, J shed 8 bases, and the junction held 9 bases outside the gene matches. From germline, CDR1 is MNHNS and CDR2 SASEGT. The CDR3 totals 15 residues. CDR3 loop: CASSEAARGDRGYTF. DNA for the CDR3: TGTGCCAGCAGTGAAGCAGCCAGGGGGGATCGGGGCTACACCTTC.

This clone has a count of ten or more. The J gene is TRBJ1-3, the V gene TRBV25-1; D unresolved. CDR3 size: 16 residues. V was shortened by 2 bases and J by 0 bases, with 11 bases between the two germline ends. The germline V gene encodes CDR1 MGHDK and CDR2 SYGVNS. DNA for the CDR3: TGTGCCAGCAGTGAAACGGTCCGAAGCTCTGGAAACACCATATATTTT. It yields the protein CASSETVRSSGNTIYF.

The chain joins TRBV30 to TRBJ1-4; the D is unclear. Looked up from germline, CDR1 is GTSNPN and CDR2 is SVGIG (reference sequence). The CDR3 is 13 residues long. The V end was cut by 4 bases, the J end by 8 bases, with 14 bases between. The CDR3 loop is CAWTSVTGEKLFF. CDR3 coding DNA: TGTGCCTGGACCAGCGTGACCGGGGAAAAACTGTTTTTT.

The chain joins TRBV20-1 to TRBJ2-3, with D perhaps given as TRBD1 or TRBD2 (5 bases each). The CDR3 sequence is 11 residues long. The germline gives CDR1 DFQATT, CDR2 SNEGSKA (reference sequence). In DNA form, the CDR3 reads TGCGGGGCGGGCGAAACAGATACGCAGTATTTT. It codes for CGAGETDTQYF.

This sequence joins TRBV24-1 and TRBJ2-1; 11 positions match TRBD1. This CDR3 contains 15 residues. Looked up from germline, CDR1 is KGHDR and CDR2 is SFDVKD. Trimming removed 10 bases from V and 5 bases from J; junction bases left unmatched: 9. In DNA, the CDR3 is TGTGCCACGGGACAGGGGGGAATCGTTAACAATGAGCAGTTCTTC. Translating it yields CATGQGGIVNNEQFF.

This clone was observed a handful of times. The rearrangement links TRBV7-2 to TRBJ1-1, with D maybe TRBD1 (5 bases). The CDR3 has 12 residues. With 6 bases removed from V and 7 bases from J, the gap between germline ends came to 12 bases. Per the germline V gene, CDR1 is SGHTA and CDR2 is FQGNSA. CDR3 in DNA: TGTGCCAGCAGTCATACTACAGGTGAAGCTTTCTTT. Its protein product is CASSHTTGEAFF.

The chain is built from TRBV25-1 and TRBJ1-1; D not certain. In germline, CDR1 is MGHDK, CDR2 SYGVNS. The CDR3 is 14 amino acids. V was shortened by 2 bases and J by 4 bases, with 11 bases between the two germline ends. CDR3 in amino acids: CASSEPGKVTEAFF. CDR3 coding DNA: TGTGCCAGCAGTGAACCGGGAAAGGTCACTGAAGCTTTCTTT.

V is TRBV9 and J is TRBJ2-2; no firm D call. With 0 bases removed from V and 6 bases from J, the gap between germline ends came to 6 bases. Per germline, CDR1 SGDLS and CDR2 YYNGEE. CDR3 length equals 13 residues. CDR3 amino acids: CASSVVDPGELFF. The CDR3 DNA reads TGTGCCAGCAGCGTAGTTGACCCCGGGGAGCTGTTTTTT.

This chain's CDR3 is CASSSSAGGNIQYF. DNA for the CDR3: TGTGCCAGCAGTTCTAGCGCGGGAGGAAACATTCAGTACTTC. This chain uses TRBV27 with TRBJ2-4, with 8 nucleotides matching TRBD2. The germline V gene encodes CDR1 MNHEY and CDR2 SMNVEV (reference sequence). The CDR3 extends over 14 amino acids. V shed 4 bases and J 6 bases; nucleotides not matched to a gene: 5.